This T cell receptor (beta chain) was retrieved from a study of T cells in Graves' hyperthyroidism and ophthalmopathy. The CDR3 extends over 14 amino acids. Germline V gene lookup returns CDR1 DFQATT and CDR2 SNEGSKA (reference sequence). Study-wide results and limits: Most thyroid clonotypes expanded above 0.001 were also detected in blood. Ophthalmopathy, which appeared later, was predicted by the model a median approximately 6.7 months before onset.

There were TCR beta CDR3 regions amplified from RNA transcripts. In the first-round RT-PCR of the TCR CDR3, the HTBI primer set was used. TCRdb recomputed calls from the multiplex PCR reads with MiXCR, one row per CDR3 protein. This table has approximately 380,000 distinct CDR3 sequences, under 20% appearing once. Ophthalmopathy cases scored 3 or more on the Clinical Activity Score and 4 or more on NOSPECS grade, with duration below 3 months. In making diagnoses, clinical symptoms, serum thyroxine and TRAb, thyroid ultrasound and orbital computed tomography were all used. This clonotype was detected only a few times. Its target is unknown. One end of the junction does not line up with germline, which may come from a read error.

The rearrangement joins TRBV20-1 to TRBJ2-4; 13 nucleotides line up with TRBD2. Sequencing was performed on blood. The receptor was isolated from a man aged 18 to 30 with Graves' ophthalmopathy. This CDR3 is CGAQTSGGRNIQYF. In nucleotides, the CDR3 is TGCGGTGCTCAGACTAGCGGGGGGAGGAACATTCAGTACTTC.